The 22 T cell receptor beta chains below were found in one sample sequenced in a study of CD8 T cells in ankylosing spondylitis. TCRdb fed the 5' RACE reads into MiXCR, producing one record per CDR3 protein. The table records 250,000 to 400,000 distinct CDR3 sequences, under 14% of them present only once. The source material was blood, either unsorted or a sorted T cell fraction (not recorded which). Receptors were obtained from a female donor with ankylosing spondylitis or in good health (not recorded which).

About this clonotype itself: A much larger clone sits a single nucleotide away, making a read error possible. J is TRBJ2-1 and V is TRBV20-1; 8 bases agree with TRBD1. CDR3 length equals 16 residues. The J segment lost 0 bases and the V segment lost 7 bases, leaving 11 bases of the junction unmatched. Germline V gene data show CDR1 as DFQATT and CDR2 as SNEGSKA (reference sequence). CDR3 region: CSVDPPGQVSYNEQFF. The CDR3 DNA sequence: TGCAGTGTTGACCCTCCGGGACAGGTCTCCTACAATGAGCAGTTCTTC.

This chain connects TRBV27 to TRBJ2-1; tentative D call: TRBD2 (6 bases). This CDR3 spans 17 amino acids. The germline V gene encodes CDR1 MNHEY and CDR2 SMNVEV (reference sequence). Trimming removed 2 bases at V and 7 bases at J, with 21 bases between. This CDR3 is CASSLLPSGWAANEQFF. For the CDR3, the DNA is TGTGCCAGCAGTTTACTTCCCAGCGGGTGGGCCGCGAATGAGCAGTTCTTC.

This clonotype appeared a few times. The chain recombines TRBV24-1 with TRBJ2-3; D call uncertain. The CDR3 runs to 12 residues. Germline CDR1 KGHDR, CDR2 SFDVKD. The germline V and J ends were trimmed by 7 bases and 0 bases, with 4 bases remaining between them. CDR3 protein: CATRDSTDTQYF. The CDR3 DNA is TGTGCCACCAGAGACAGCACAGATACGCAGTATTTT.

This clonotype was seen at least ten times. The rearrangement joins TRBV20-1 to TRBJ2-5; 8 nucleotides align to TRBD1. There are 15 residues in the CDR3. V was pared by 5 bases and J by 3 bases, with 11 bases of the junction left unmatched. CDR1 and CDR2 (germline): DFQATT, SNEGSKA (reference sequence). The CDR3 DNA is TGCAGTGCTTTTTTCGGGGACAGGTCAAAAGAGACCCAGTACTTC. Translating gives CSAFFGDRSKETQYF.

This clonotype turned up a few times. The chain carries TRBV20-1 and TRBJ2-1; no reliable D call. V gave up 0 bases and J gave up 10 bases, with 19 bases separating them. Per germline, CDR1 DFQATT and CDR2 SNEGSKA (reference sequence). The CDR3 is made up of 15 amino acids. This CDR3 is CSARDFGSQPWEQFF. In DNA, the CDR3 is TGCAGTGCTAGAGATTTTGGGTCGCAGCCATGGGAGCAGTTCTTC.

There are many counts of this clonotype. This chain uses TRBV12-3 or TRBV12-4 with TRBJ1-2; D not certain. The CDR3 spans 11 residues. With 3 bases removed from V and 7 bases from J, the gap between germline ends came to 6 bases. CDR3 region: CASSLEGGYTF. The DNA for the CDR3 is TGTGCCAGCAGTTTGGAGGGTGGCTACACCTTC.

This clonotype was recorded many times. The chain couples TRBV6-1 to TRBJ2-1, with 10 positions matching TRBD2. CDR1 is MNHNS, CDR2 SASEGT, per germline. This CDR3 contains 14 residues. The V and J ends lost 7 bases and 4 bases, in that order; junction bases with no gene match: 4. This CDR3 is CASTSGGAYNEQFF. The CDR3 DNA sequence: TGTGCCAGCACAAGCGGGGGGGCGTACAATGAGCAGTTCTTC.

This clonotype was seen a handful of times. The rearrangement joins TRBV7-9 to TRBJ2-2; D might be TRBD2 (5 bases). There are 15 residues in the CDR3. Deletions cut 7 bases from V and 0 bases from J, with 12 bases between. The germline CDR1 and CDR2 sequences are SEHNR and FQNEAQ (reference sequence). CDR3 bases: TGTGCCAGCATCAAAACGGAGGCGAACACCGGGGAGCTGTTTTTT. Its protein product is CASIKTEANTGELFF.

The rearrangement links TRBV6-2 or TRBV6-3 to TRBJ2-7, with D perhaps TRBD1 or TRBD2 (5 bases each). The CDR3 spans 12 residues. Germline values: CDR1 MNHEY, CDR2 SVGEGT. V lost 6 bases, J lost 3 bases, and 9 bases lay in between. For the CDR3, the DNA is TGTGCCAGCAGCCCGAGGGGCTACGAGCAGTACTTC. Amino acid sequence: CASSPRGYEQYF.

This chain joins TRBV7-9 and TRBJ2-1; D possibly corresponds to TRBD2 (6 bases). Germline loops: CDR1 SEHNR, CDR2 FQNEAQ (reference sequence). The CDR3 contains 13 residues. Trimming pared 5 bases from V and 4 bases from J, leaving 9 bases between. The CDR3 spells CASSTGVYNEQFF. CDR3 nucleotide sequence: TGTGCCAGCAGCACGGGGGTTTACAATGAGCAGTTCTTC.

This sequence joins TRBV20-1 and TRBJ2-1; maybe TRBD2 (6 bases). Germline CDR1 and CDR2: DFQATT and SNEGSKA (reference sequence). This CDR3 comprises 13 residues. V lost 3 bases, J lost 13 bases, and 19 bases lay in between. The CDR3 protein is CSARSLALSFQFF. In DNA form, the CDR3 reads TGCAGTGCTAGGTCACTAGCCCTCAGCTTCCAGTTCTTC.

In this sample, this clonotype turned up many times. This chain connects TRBV6-5 to TRBJ1-2; D is ambiguous. CDR1 and CDR2 from the germline V gene are MNHEY and SVGAGI. With 0 bases removed from V and 4 bases from J, the gap between germline ends came to 15 bases. The CDR3 has 16 residues. CDR3 residues: CASSYSGKGFTYGYTF. CDR3 DNA sequence: TGTGCCAGCAGTTACTCTGGGAAAGGGTTCACCTATGGCTACACCTTC.

This clonotype was picked up a small number of times. This chain uses TRBV5-1 with TRBJ2-7; D gene ambiguous. This CDR3 region has 15 residues. Trimming removed 0 bases at V and 0 bases at J, with 10 bases between. Germline CDR1 SGHRS, CDR2 YFSETQ. The CDR3 coding sequence is TGCGCCAGCAGCTTGGAAGAGGATCGCTCCTACGAGCAGTACTTC. It yields the protein CASSLEEDRSYEQYF. Supplemented by reference TRBV5-1 and TRBJ2-7, the full variable domain reads KAGVTQTPRYLIKTRGQQVTLSCSPISGHRSVSWYQQTPGQGLQFLFEYFSETQRNKGNFPGRFSGRQFSNSRSEMNVSTLELGDSALYLCASSLEEDRSYEQYFGPGTRLTVT.

The sample holds many counts of this clonotype. The gene calls are TRBV5-1 and TRBJ2-3; D might be TRBD2 (5 bases). V was clipped by 6 bases and J by 2 bases, with 10 bases between them. CDR3 length equals 13 residues. Germline CDR1 SGHRS, CDR2 YFSETQ. CDR3 nucleotide sequence: TGCGCCAGCACGCGAGGGAACACAGATACGCAGTATTTT. This gives the protein CASTRGNTDTQYF.

This clonotype was observed at least ten times. The V call is TRBV29-1, the J call TRBJ2-1, with D unclear. This CDR3 has 13 amino acids. Germline CDR1 and CDR2: SQVTM and ANQGSEA. Trimming stripped 8 bases from V and 9 bases from J, with 20 bases between. The CDR3 DNA follows: TGCAGCTTCAGGCAGGACCCTGTACGTGAGCAGTTCTTC. Protein product: CSFRQDPVREQFF.

This clonotype was picked up many times. This chain joins TRBV10-2 and TRBJ1-1; TRBD1 matches 10 bases. The CDR3 has 17 residues. V was clipped by 4 bases and J by 0 bases; unmatched bases: 8. Germline CDR1 is WSHSY and CDR2 is SAAADI. In DNA, the CDR3 is TGCGCCAGCAGTGCAGACAGGGGGCTTATGATGAACACTGAAGCTTTCTTT. The encoded protein is CASSADRGLMMNTEAFF.

CDR3 protein: CASSLGVGFTGELFF. Written as DNA, the CDR3 is TGTGCCAGCAGCTTAGGTGTGGGGTTCACCGGGGAGCTGTTTTTT. The chain links TRBV7-2 to TRBJ2-2; no reliable D call. Per germline, CDR1 SGHTA and CDR2 FQGNSA. CDR3 size: 15 residues. Trimming removed 1 base at V and 4 bases at J, with 10 bases between.

This clonotype was counted many times. The CDR3 loop is CASSFVAGVRYEQYF. The CDR3 region has the DNA TGTGCCAGCAGTTTTGTAGCGGGAGTCCGGTACGAGCAGTACTTC. The V call is TRBV12-3 or TRBV12-4, the J call TRBJ2-7, with 9 bases identical to TRBD2. The J segment lost 4 bases and the V segment lost 3 bases, leaving 7 bases of the junction unmatched. The CDR3 covers 15 residues.

This clonotype was observed a few times. The V gene is TRBV6-2 or TRBV6-3, the J gene TRBJ2-1; D unclear. Trimming stripped 6 bases from V and 0 bases from J, with 18 bases between. Germline loops: CDR1 MNHEY, CDR2 SVGEGT. This CDR3 spans 17 amino acids. CDR3 protein: CASSTPWRPSSYNEQFF. CDR3 nucleotides: TGTGCCAGCAGCACCCCTTGGCGGCCAAGCTCCTACAATGAGCAGTTCTTC.

This clonotype has ten or more counts. The chain is built from TRBV7-2 and TRBJ2-6; the D call may be TRBD1 or TRBD2 (5 bases each). The germline V and J ends were trimmed by 6 bases and 4 bases, with 19 bases remaining between them. The germline V gene encodes CDR1 SGHTA and CDR2 FQGNSA. The CDR3 runs 17 residues. CDR3 coding DNA: TGTGCCAGCAGTATGAGGGACGGGTTGTCAGGGGCCAACGTCCTGACTTTC. Its translation is CASSMRDGLSGANVLTF.

J is TRBJ1-5 and V is TRBV7-8; TRBD1 matches at 7 bases. Germline V gives CDR1 SGHVS, CDR2 FQNEAQ. V trimming: 3 bases; J trimming: 5 bases; junction bases outside the gene matches: 7. CDR3 length: 15 amino acids. The chain's CDR3 is CASSFRDSSDQPQHF. In DNA, the CDR3 is TGTGCCAGCAGCTTCCGGGACAGCTCTGATCAGCCCCAGCATTTT. The variable domain in full, with the rest retrieved from reference TRBV7-8 and TRBJ1-5, is GAGVSQSPRYKVAKRGQDVALRCDPISGHVSLFWYQQALGQGPEFLTYFQNEAQLDKSGLPSDRFFAERPEGSVSTLKIQRTQQEDSAVYLCASSFRDSSDQPQHFGDGTRLSIL.

With regard to this clonotype: The junction departs from the called germline gene at one end, perhaps through a read error. The chain recombines TRBV7-6 with TRBJ2-1, with D perhaps matching TRBD2 (5 bases). CDR1 SGHVS and CDR2 FNYEAQ come from the germline V gene. The CDR3 contains 13 residues. The CDR3 here is CASSLDLPNEHFF. DNA of the CDR3: TGTGCCAGCAGCTTGGACTTACCTAATGAGCATTTCTTC.